The T cell receptor (beta chain) described here comes from a study of cytomegalovirus exposure and HLA in healthy donors. The V end was cut by 2 bases, the J end by 1 base, with 6 bases between. In germline, CDR1 is SGHDT, CDR2 YYEEEE. The CDR3 extends over 13 amino acids. PCR was performed using 60 Vbeta and 13 Jbeta primers. Measured with immunoSEQ multiplex PCR; TCRdb has only the in-frame clones, and not every one. The sample carries roughly 100,000 clones, around 72% recorded once. The receptor was isolated from a man aged 25 to 45 in good health and CMV-seronegative. The sequencing sample was made of PBMCs. This chain connects TRBV5-6 to TRBJ2-5; the D is unclear. The DNA for the CDR3 is TGTGCCAGCAGCTTCCAGTTCCAAGAGACCCAGTACTTC. Translating gives CASSFQFQETQYF.